This T cell receptor (beta chain) emerged from a study of glioma-infiltrating T cells. The CDR3 spans 17 residues. The V and J ends lost 3 bases and 4 bases, in that order; junction bases with no gene match: 14. CDR1 is SGHKS, CDR2 YYEKEE, per germline (reference sequence). TCR alpha and beta CDR3 regions were amplified from RNA using iRepertoire nested multiplex PCR. TCRdb processed the multiplex PCR reads anew with MiXCR; each CDR3 protein has one entry. The sample has roughly 100,000 distinct CDR3 sequences; about 30% are singletons. Sequenced material: glioma tissue, nonneoplastic brain tissue, or PBMCs (not recorded which). The chain is built from TRBV5-5 and TRBJ1-2; 8 positions match TRBD1. The origin of this receptor is a human donor with low-grade glioma or glioblastoma, undergoing nonglioma brain surgery, or in good health (not recorded which). The CDR3 region has the DNA TGTGCCAGCAGCTCAGAGAGAACCGGACAGGGCAGCTATGGCTACACCTTC. Translated: CASSSERTGQGSYGYTF.